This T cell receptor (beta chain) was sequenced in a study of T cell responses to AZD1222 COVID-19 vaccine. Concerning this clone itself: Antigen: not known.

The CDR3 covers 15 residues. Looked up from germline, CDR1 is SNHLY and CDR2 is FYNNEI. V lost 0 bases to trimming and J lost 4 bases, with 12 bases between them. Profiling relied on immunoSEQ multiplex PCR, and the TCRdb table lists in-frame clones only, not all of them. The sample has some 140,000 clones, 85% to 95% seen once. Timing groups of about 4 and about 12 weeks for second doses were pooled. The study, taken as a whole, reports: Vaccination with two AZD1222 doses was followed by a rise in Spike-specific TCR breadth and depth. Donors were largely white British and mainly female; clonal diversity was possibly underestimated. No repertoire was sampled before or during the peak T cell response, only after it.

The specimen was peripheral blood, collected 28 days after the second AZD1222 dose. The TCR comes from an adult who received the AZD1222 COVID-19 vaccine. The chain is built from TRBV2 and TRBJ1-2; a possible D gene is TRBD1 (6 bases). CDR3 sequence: CASSEAGQIPYGYTF. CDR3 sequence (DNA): TGTGCCAGCAGTGAAGCCGGACAGATACCCTATGGCTACACCTTC.